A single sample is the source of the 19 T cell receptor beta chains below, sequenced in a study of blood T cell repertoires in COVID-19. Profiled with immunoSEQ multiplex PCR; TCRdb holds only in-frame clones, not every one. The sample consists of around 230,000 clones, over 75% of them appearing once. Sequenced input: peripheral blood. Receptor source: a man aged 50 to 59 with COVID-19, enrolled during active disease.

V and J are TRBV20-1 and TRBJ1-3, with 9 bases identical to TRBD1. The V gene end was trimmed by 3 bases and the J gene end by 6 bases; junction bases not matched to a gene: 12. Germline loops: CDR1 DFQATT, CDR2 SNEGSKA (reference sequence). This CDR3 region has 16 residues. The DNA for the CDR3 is TGCAGTGCTAGTGTCGGGACAGGGAAATCGGAAAACACCATATATTTT. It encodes CSASVGTGKSENTIYF.

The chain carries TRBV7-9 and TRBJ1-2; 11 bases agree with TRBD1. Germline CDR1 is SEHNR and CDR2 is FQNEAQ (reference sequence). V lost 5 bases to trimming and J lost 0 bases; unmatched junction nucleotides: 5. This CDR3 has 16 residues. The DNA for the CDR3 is TGTGCCAGCAGCAGCGGACAGGGGGCAACTAACTATGGCTACACCTTC. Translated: CASSSGQGATNYGYTF.

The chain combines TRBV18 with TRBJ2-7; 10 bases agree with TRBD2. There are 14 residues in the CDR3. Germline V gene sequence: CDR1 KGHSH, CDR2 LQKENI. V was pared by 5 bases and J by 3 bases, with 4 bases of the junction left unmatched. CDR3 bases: TGTGCCAGCTCATTACTAGCGGGGAGCTACGAGCAGTACTTC. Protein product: CASSLLAGSYEQYF. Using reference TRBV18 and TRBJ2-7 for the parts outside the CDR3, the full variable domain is NAGVMQNPRHLVRRRGQEARLRCSPMKGHSHVYWYRQLPEEGLKFMVYLQKENIIDESGMPKERFSAEFPKEGPSILRIQQVVRGDSAAYFCASSLLAGSYEQYFGPGTRLTVT.

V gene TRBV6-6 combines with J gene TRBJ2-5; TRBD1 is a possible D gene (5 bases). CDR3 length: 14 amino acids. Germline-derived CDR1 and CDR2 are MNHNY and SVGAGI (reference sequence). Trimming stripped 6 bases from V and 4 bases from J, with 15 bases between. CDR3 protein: CASSPPLGRETQYF. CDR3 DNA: TGTGCCAGCAGCCCGCCCTTGGGGCGAGAGACCCAGTACTTC.

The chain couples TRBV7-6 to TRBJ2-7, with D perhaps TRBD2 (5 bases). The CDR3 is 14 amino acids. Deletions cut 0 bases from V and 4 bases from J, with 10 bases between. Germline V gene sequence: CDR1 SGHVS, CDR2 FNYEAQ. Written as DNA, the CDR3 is TGTGCCAGCAGCTTAGCGGTCGGACTTTACGAGCAGTACTTC. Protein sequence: CASSLAVGLYEQYF. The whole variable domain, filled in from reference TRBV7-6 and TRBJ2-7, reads GAGVSQSPRYKVTKRGQDVALRCDPISGHVSLYWYRQALGQGPEFLTYFNYEAQQDKSGLPNDRFSAERPEGSISTLTIQRTEQRDSAMYRCASSLAVGLYEQYFGPGTRLTVT.

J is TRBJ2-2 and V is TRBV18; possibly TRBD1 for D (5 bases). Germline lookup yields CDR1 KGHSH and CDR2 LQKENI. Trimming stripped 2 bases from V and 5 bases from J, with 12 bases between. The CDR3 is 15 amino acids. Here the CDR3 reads CASSPMQGGTGELFF. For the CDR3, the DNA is TGTGCCAGCTCACCAATGCAGGGTGGGACCGGGGAGCTGTTTTTT.

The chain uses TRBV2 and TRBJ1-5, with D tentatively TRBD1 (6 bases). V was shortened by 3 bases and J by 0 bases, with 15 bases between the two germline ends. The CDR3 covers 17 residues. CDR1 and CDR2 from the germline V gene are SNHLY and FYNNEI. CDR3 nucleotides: TGTGCCAGCAGTGAGAGGGGGACGCTCTATAGCAATCAGCCCCAGCATTTT. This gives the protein CASSERGTLYSNQPQHF.

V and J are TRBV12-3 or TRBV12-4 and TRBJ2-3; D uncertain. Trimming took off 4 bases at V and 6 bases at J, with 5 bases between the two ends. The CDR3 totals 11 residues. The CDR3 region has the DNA TGTGCCAGCAGTTCTTTGGATACGCAGTATTTT. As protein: CASSSLDTQYF.

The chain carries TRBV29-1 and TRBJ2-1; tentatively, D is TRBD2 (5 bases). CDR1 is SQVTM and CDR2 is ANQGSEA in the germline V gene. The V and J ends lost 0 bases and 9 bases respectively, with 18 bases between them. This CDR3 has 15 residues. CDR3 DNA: TGCAGCGTTGAAGATTCCGGACTGAGGGTTGCTGAGCAGTTCTTC. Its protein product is CSVEDSGLRVAEQFF.

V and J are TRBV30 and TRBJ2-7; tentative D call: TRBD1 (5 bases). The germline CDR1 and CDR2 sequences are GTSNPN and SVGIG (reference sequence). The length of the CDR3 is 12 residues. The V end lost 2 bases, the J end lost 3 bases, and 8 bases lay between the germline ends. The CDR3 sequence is CAWSPDSYEQYF. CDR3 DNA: TGTGCCTGGAGTCCCGACAGCTACGAGCAGTACTTC.

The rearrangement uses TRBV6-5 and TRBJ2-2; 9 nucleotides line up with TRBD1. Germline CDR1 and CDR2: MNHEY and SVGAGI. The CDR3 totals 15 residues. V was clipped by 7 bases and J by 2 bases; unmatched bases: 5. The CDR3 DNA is TGTGCCAGCACAGGGACAGGGAAAAACACCGGGGAGCTGTTTTTT. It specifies CASTGTGKNTGELFF.

The DNA of the CDR3 is TGTGCCAGCAGTAAGGACAGGGGAGGCTACGAGCAGTACTTC. It codes for CASSKDRGGYEQYF. The chain employs TRBV27 and TRBJ2-7; the match to TRBD1 covers 9 bases. V lost 5 bases and J lost 3; bases outside the gene matches: 5. CDR1 is MNHEY and CDR2 is SMNVEV in the germline V gene (reference sequence). This CDR3 is 14 amino acids long.

The CDR3 is CAISETPTGKGQAQYF. The CDR3 coding sequence is TGTGCCATCAGTGAGACTCCGACAGGTAAAGGTCAGGCGCAGTATTTT. The chain combines TRBV10-3 with TRBJ2-3; tentatively, D is TRBD1 (6 bases). With 2 bases removed from V and 10 bases from J, the gap between germline ends came to 22 bases. The germline V gene encodes CDR1 ENHRY and CDR2 SYGVKD. The CDR3 has 16 amino acids.

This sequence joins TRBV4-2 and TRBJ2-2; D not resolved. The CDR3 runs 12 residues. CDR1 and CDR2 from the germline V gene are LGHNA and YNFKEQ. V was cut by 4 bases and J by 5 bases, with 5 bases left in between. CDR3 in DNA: TGTGCCAGCAGCCCCCCGACCGGGGAGCTGTTTTTT. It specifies CASSPPTGELFF.

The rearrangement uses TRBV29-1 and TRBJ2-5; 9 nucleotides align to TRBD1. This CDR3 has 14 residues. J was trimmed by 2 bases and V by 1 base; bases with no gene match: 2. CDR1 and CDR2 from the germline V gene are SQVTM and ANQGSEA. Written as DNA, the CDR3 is TGCAGCGTTGAAGTGACAGGGGGGCAAGAGACCCAGTACTTC. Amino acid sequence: CSVEVTGGQETQYF.

CDR3 DNA: TGTGCCAGCACCCTGGGACTAGCGTACAATGAGCAGTTCTTC. Its protein product is CASTLGLAYNEQFF. The rearrangement links TRBV2 to TRBJ2-1; the match to TRBD2 covers 10 bases. The trim removed 7 bases at V and 4 bases at J, leaving 4 bases unmatched. Germline values: CDR1 SNHLY, CDR2 FYNNEI. The CDR3 sequence is 14 residues long.

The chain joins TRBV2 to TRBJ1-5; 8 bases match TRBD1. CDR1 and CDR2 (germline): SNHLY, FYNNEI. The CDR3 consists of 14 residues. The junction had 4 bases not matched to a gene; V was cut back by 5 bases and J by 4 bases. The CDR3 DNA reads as TGTGCCAGCAGTATAGACAGGGGAAATCAGCCCCAGCATTTT. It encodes CASSIDRGNQPQHF. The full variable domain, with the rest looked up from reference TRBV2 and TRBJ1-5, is EPEVTQTPSHQVTQMGQEVILRCVPISNHLYFYWYRQILGQKVEFLVSFYNNEISEKSEIFDDQFSVERPDGSNFTLKIRSTKLEDSAMYFCASSIDRGNQPQHFGDGTRLSIL.

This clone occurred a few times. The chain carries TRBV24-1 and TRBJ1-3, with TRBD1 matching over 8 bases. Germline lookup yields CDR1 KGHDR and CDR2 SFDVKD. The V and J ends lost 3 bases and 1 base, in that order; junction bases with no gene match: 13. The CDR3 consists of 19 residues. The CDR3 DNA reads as TGTGCCACCAGTGATACTCCGGGCAGGGGGCAAGGATCTGGAAACACCATATATTTT. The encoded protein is CATSDTPGRGQGSGNTIYF.

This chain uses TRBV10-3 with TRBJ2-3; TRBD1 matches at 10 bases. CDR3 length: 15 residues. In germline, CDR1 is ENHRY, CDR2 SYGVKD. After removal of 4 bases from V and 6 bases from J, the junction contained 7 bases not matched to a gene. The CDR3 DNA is TGTGCCATCAGTGCCAGGGACAGGGGAACGGATACGCAGTATTTT. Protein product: CAISARDRGTDTQYF.